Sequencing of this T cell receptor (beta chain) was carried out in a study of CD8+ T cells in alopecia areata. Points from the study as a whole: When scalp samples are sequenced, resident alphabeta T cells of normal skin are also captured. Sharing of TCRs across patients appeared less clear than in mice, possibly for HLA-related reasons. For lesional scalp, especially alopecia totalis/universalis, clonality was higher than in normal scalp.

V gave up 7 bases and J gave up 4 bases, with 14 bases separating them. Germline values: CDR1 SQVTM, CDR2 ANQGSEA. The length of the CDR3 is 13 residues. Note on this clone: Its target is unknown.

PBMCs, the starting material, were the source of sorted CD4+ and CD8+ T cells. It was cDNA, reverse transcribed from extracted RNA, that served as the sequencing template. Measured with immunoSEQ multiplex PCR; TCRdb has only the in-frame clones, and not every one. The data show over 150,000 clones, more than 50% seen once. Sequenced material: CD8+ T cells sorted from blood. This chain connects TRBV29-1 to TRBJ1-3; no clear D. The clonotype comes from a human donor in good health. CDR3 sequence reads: CSATLLEGNTIYF. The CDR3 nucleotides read TGCAGCGCTACACTTTTGGAGGGAAACACCATATATTTT.